This T cell receptor beta chain was recovered during a study of blood T cell repertoires in COVID-19. The overall study: Samples taken during acute and convalescent COVID-19 were collected in the United States, Italy and Spain. Sources were T cells, B-cell-depleted T cells, or PBMCs; the material itself was cDNA or gDNA.

Losses at the gene ends were 2 bases for V and 5 bases for J; bases not matched to a gene: 5. The CDR3 is 14 amino acids. Germline V gives CDR1 KGHSH, CDR2 LQKENI. In the source study's methods: The authors estimated nucleated cell counts from reference gene primer amplification. TCRdb's copy holds only in-frame clones and misses some; the assay was immunoSEQ multiplex PCR. V, J and clone size derive from that table, while D and trimming were established from the DNA sequence. Seen here are about 170,000 clones, about 85% observed once, and the top ten hold 6.5% to 7.5%. This clone showed up just a few times.

The sample taken for sequencing was peripheral blood. This chain connects TRBV18 to TRBJ1-2, with TRBD1 identical over 7 bases. The TCR was taken from a man aged 80 or over with COVID-19, enrolled during active disease. CDR3 bases: TGTGCCAGCTCACCAACCGGGACAGCTTATGGCTACACCTTC. It yields the protein CASSPTGTAYGYTF.